This T cell receptor (beta chain) was obtained from a study of CD8+ T cells in alopecia areata (dated by TCRdb to 2016 to 2019). About the full investigation: Treated patients were enrolled in an open-label pilot trial of oral tofacitinib at 5 to 10 mg twice daily for moderate-to-severe alopecia areata. Tofacitinib was given for 6 to 18 months, followed by 6 months of follow-up off drug to assess delayed response and recurrence. To study T cell clonal expansion in alopecia areata, the researchers applied high-throughput TCRbeta sequencing to both the C3H/HeJ mouse model and human patients. Scalp tissue and sorted CD4+ and CD8+ peripheral blood T cells from patchy and totalis/universalis alopecia areata patients and from healthy controls were covered by human TCRbeta sequencing. Tofacitinib-treated patients had biopsies at baseline and at 4 and 24 weeks of treatment, with a later scalp biopsy in several patients. Scalp clonality was compared across normal scalp (n=4), patchy alopecia areata scalp (n=8), and alopecia totalis/universalis scalp (n=8). The RNA source kit depended on sample type: the PAXgene miRNA kit for fixed scalp, the miRNeasy kit for PBMCs, and the RNeasy kit for mouse skin. TCRbeta CDR3 regions were amplified by immunoSEQ multiplex PCR with 35 Vbeta forward and 13 Jbeta reverse primers.

V loses 1 base, J loses 5 bases, and the germline ends lie 9 bases apart. The CDR3 sequence holds 14 residues, the cysteine and phenylalanine included. Just CDR3 DNA is preserved here, 42 bases in frame from base 1. From the germline V gene, CDR1 is SGHVS and CDR2 is FQNEAQ. Libraries were built with the immunoSEQ multiplex PCR assay. For TCR sequencing, RNA was extracted from every sample and reverse transcribed into cDNA to serve as template. First-strand cDNA was synthesized using SuperScript III with a 2:1 mix of oligo-dT and random hexamers. A synthetic immune receptor repertoire was used to assess amplification bias, and residual bias was removed computationally. From the authors' description of their analysis: Raw reads were preprocessed to remove errors, and CDR3 was defined according to IMGT conventions as the region from the conserved cysteine to phenylalanine. Clonality was computed as 1 minus the Shannon entropy, with the entropy normalized by log2 of the number of productive unique TCRs. Whether scalp clones were CD4 or CD8 was inferred by matching scalp TCRbeta sequences against CD4 and CD8 repertoires sorted from blood. TCRdb limited this immuneACCESS table to in-frame rearrangements with V and J called. A share of clones is missing; checked studies link under half to unresolved V genes, and the rest is unexplained. The D gene and trimming were derived from the DNA, and the V and J assignments and clone size from that table. Present in this sample are around 61,000 clones, around 49% of which were seen just once. The ten biggest clones cover roughly 15% of the sample.

Explained via the paper, the time point label denotes: baseline before oral tofacitinib. Lesional scalp punch biopsies and peripheral blood were obtained from alopecia areata patients. After PBMCs were isolated by density centrifugation and stained for CD3, CD4 and CD8, a FACSAria was used to sort CD4+ and CD8+ T cells. On this clone itself: Its antigen is unknown. Within one base of it there is no much larger clone, and no base qualities were kept.

Study-wide findings and limitations: Compared with normal scalp, lesional scalp, particularly in alopecia totalis/universalis, had higher clonality and more expanded CD8+ clones, which suggests antigenic drive. Unlike mouse skin, which is dominated by gammadelta T cells, normal human skin has resident alphabeta T cells that are also sequenced, and this complicates analysis of the scalp TCR repertoire. Shared TCR sequences between patients were less evident than in mice, which may be partly attributable to HLA diversity in the patient population.

The starting material was CD8+ T cells sorted from blood, obtained at week 0. This TCR derives from a human donor with alopecia areata. The chain joins TRBV7-8 to TRBJ1-5; perhaps TRBD1 is the D gene, with 5 bases matching. In nucleotides, the sequence is TGTGCCAGCAGCTTAGGTCCGGGGGATCAGCCCCAGCATTTT. This codes for CASSLGPGDQPQHF.